A selection of T cell receptor beta chains follows, all from one sample in a study of blood T cells in healthy people across ages. In TCRdb, the 5' RACE reads were re-called with MiXCR into one record per CDR3 protein. The sample records 650,000 to 1,000,000 distinct CDR3 sequences, around 36% being singletons. Material: blood. The receptors were sampled from a man aged 18 to 30 in good health. Both conserved end residues are part of each CDR3. The order of the fields is clone size, CDR3 length, D gene, V gene, J gene, CDR3 DNA, CDR3 protein. D genes are given only for firm matches. Size values are once, few and many counts, or a class for expanded clones, and some rows have none.

.,16,TRBD1,TRBV27,TRBJ2-3,TGTGCCAGCAGTTTATTGGACAGGGCCGTGGCAGATACGCAGTATTTT,CASSLLDRAVADTQYF
.,14,.,TRBV12-3/TRBV12-4,TRBJ2-3,TGTGCCAGCAGTTTTGACGGGAGAGCAGATGTGGAATATTTT,CASSFDGRADVEYF
once,13,TRBD1,TRBV4-3,TRBJ1-2,TGCGCCAGCGGTGACCCAGGGGGTGTCGGCCACACCTTC,CASGDPGGVGHTF
.,15,.,TRBV20-1,TRBJ2-1,TGCAGTGCTAGAGAGGGCAGGACTACCTACAATGAGCAGTTCTTC,CSAREGRTTYNEQFF
few,11,.,TRBV10-3,TRBJ1-1,TGTGCCATCGGAGGTGACAGTGAAGCTTTCTTT,CAIGGDSEAFF
few,15,.,TRBV4-3,TRBJ1-6,TGCGCCAGCAGCCGGATAGGGACGGATAATTCACCCCTCCACTTT,CASSRIGTDNSPLHF
.,15,.,TRBV7-3,TRBJ2-3,TGTGCCAGCAGCCCTGGGACCCAGGTCACAGATACGCAGTATTTT,CASSPGTQVTDTQYF
once,15,TRBD2,TRBV3-1,TRBJ2-5,TGTGCCAGCAGCCACGGTCTAGCGGGGGTAGAGACCCAGTACTTC,CASSHGLAGVETQYF
.,12,.,TRBV20-1,TRBJ2-3,TGCAGTGCTAGACTTCCAGAATCTACGCAGTATTTT,CSARLPESTQYF
few,15,TRBD1,TRBV7-8,TRBJ1-6,TGTGCCAGCAGCAAAGACAGGGGGCTTAATTCACCCCTCCACTTT,CASSKDRGLNSPLHF
.,14,.,TRBV7-2,TRBJ2-1,TGTGCCAGCAGCTTGCGGACTGGGGCGGGCGAGCAGTTCTTC,CASSLRTGAGEQFF
few,15,TRBD1,TRBV20-1,TRBJ2-6,TGCAGTGCTTGGGACAGGGTGTCTGGGGCCAACGTCCTGACTTTC,CSAWDRVSGANVLTF
many,14,.,TRBV20-1,TRBJ2-7,TGCAGTGCTAGAGGCGCGACCGGTTACTACGAGCAGTACTTC,CSARGATGYYEQYF
.,16,.,TRBV12-3/TRBV12-4,TRBJ2-3,TGTGCCGGCATAAGGGGGCCTAGCGGTAGCACAGATACGCAGTATTTT,CAGIRGPSGSTDTQYF
few,13,.,TRBV20-1,TRBJ2-7,TGCAGTGCTAACGACAGGGAGGTCTACGAGCAGTACTTC,CSANDREVYEQYF
few,16,TRBD2,TRBV12-3/TRBV12-4,TRBJ2-5,TGTGCCAGCAGCCCCCCGGGACTAGTCCGGTTAGAGACCCAGTACTTC,CASSPPGLVRLETQYF
many,15,TRBD1,TRBV11-2,TRBJ1-4,TGTGCCAGCAGCCACTCGACAGGGGTGAATGAAAAACTGTTTTTT,CASSHSTGVNEKLFF
.,13,.,TRBV10-3,TRBJ2-3,TGTGCCGTCGGACCGGAATTCACAGATACGCAGTATTTT,CAVGPEFTDTQYF
many,13,.,TRBV12-3/TRBV12-4,TRBJ1-2,TGTGCCAGCAGTTTGGGCGGAAACTATGGCTACACCTTC,CASSLGGNYGYTF
.,13,.,TRBV12-3/TRBV12-4,TRBJ2-4,TGTGCCAGCAGTTTTAGCGCTTTGGGGGAGCAGTACTTC,CASSFSALGEQYF
.,14,TRBD2,TRBV25-1,TRBJ2-1,TGTGCCAGCAGGAAGACGGGGGGGCTAGATGAGCAGTTCTTC,CASRKTGGLDEQFF
.,14,.,TRBV7-2,TRBJ2-7,TGTGCCAGCAGCTGGGGGCTCTCCAACAATGAGCAGTACTTC,CASSWGLSNNEQYF
.,15,.,TRBV12-3/TRBV12-4,TRBJ1-2,TGTGCCAGCAGTTCTCAGCGGACGGTTAACTATGGCTACACCTTC,CASSSQRTVNYGYTF
.,15,.,TRBV15,TRBJ2-5,TGTGCCACCAGCAGAGATCTCACTAGCTCAGAGACCCAGTACTTC,CATSRDLTSSETQYF
few,15,TRBD2,TRBV4-3,TRBJ2-1,TGCGCCAGCAGCCAAGGTCAGCGGGGCAACAATGAGCAGTTCTTC,CASSQGQRGNNEQFF
.,14,TRBD1,TRBV6-5,TRBJ1-5,TGTGCCAGCAGCCGCAGGGGGACCAATCAGCCCCAGCATTTT,CASSRRGTNQPQHF
few,15,.,TRBV5-1,TRBJ1-1,TGCGCCAGCAGCTTGACCCCCTTGGGAGGGACTGAAGCTTTCTTT,CASSLTPLGGTEAFF
.,14,TRBD1,TRBV11-2,TRBJ2-3,TGTGCCAGCAGCGCTACAGGGGCCACAGATACGCAGTATTTT,CASSATGATDTQYF
few,15,TRBD1,TRBV6-7,TRBJ1-5,TGTGCCAGCAGCTCCCGACAGGGGGGAGGTCAGCCCCAGCATTTT,CASSSRQGGGQPQHF
.,14,.,TRBV20-1,TRBJ1-5,TGCAGTGCTCTAACCGGGGGTAGCAATCAGCCCCAGCATTTT,CSALTGGSNQPQHF
.,14,.,TRBV5-1,TRBJ1-4,TGCGCCAGCAGCTTCAGGGGTTCGGATGAAAAACTGTTTTTT,CASSFRGSDEKLFF
.,15,.,TRBV4-2,TRBJ1-1,TGTGCCAGCAGCCAAGAGCGCCTCGGGAACACTGAAGCTTTCTTT,CASSQERLGNTEAFF
few,16,.,TRBV2,TRBJ2-2,TGTGCCAGCACTTCCGGAGGCAGGGTATCTGCCGGGGAGCTGTTTTTT,CASTSGGRVSAGELFF
few,12,.,TRBV7-2,TRBJ2-5,TGTGCCAGCAGCTGGTTGCAAGAGACCCAGTACTTC,CASSWLQETQYF
many,13,.,TRBV7-3,TRBJ2-1,TGTGCCAGCAGCTTAACTAGCGACAATGAGCAGTTCTTC,CASSLTSDNEQFF
few,14,.,TRBV7-9,TRBJ2-7,TGTGCCAGCAGCTTAACGGGGATTAAGTACGAGCAGTACTTC,CASSLTGIKYEQYF
.,18,TRBD2,TRBV7-2,TRBJ2-7,TGTGCCAGCAGCACCCGGCTAGCGGGGAGACTTGCCGCCTACGAGCAGTACTTC,CASSTRLAGRLAAYEQYF